This T cell receptor beta chain is from a study of beta chain features in type 1 diabetes. This clone came up a few times. The antigen is not known. The CDR3 loop spans 16 amino acids. J gave up 5 bases and V 7 bases, and 15 bases lay outside the gene matches. The germline gives CDR1 ENHRY, CDR2 SYGVKD. Expressed TCRB transcripts were sequenced because the entire RNA isolate underwent reverse transcription. TCRdb keeps only in-frame clones here, not all; method: immunoSEQ multiplex PCR. The sample contains 300,000 to 400,000 clones, 9.5% to 10% of which appear only once. Regarding the study as a whole: In every one of the four CD4+ subsets, TCRB CDR3s were moderately but significantly shorter in Type 1 diabetes patients.

Sequencing used central memory CD4+ T cells from blood. The chain uses TRBV10-3 and TRBJ2-3; TRBD2 matches at 7 bases. This sequence originates from a man aged 25 to 40 with type 1 diabetes. The CDR3 DNA sequence: TGTGCCATCACCCCCGGGCGCGGGAGTAATAAAGATACGCAGTATTTT. It is translated as CAITPGRGSNKDTQYF.